A single sample is the source of the 3 T cell receptor beta chains below, sequenced in a study of blood T cell repertoires in COVID-19. Method: immunoSEQ multiplex PCR; TCRdb's copy keeps in-frame clones and lacks some. This repertoire shows 93,000 or so clones, 84% found once; its top ten account for under 15%. Sequenced sample: peripheral blood. The origin of the receptors is a human donor in a cohort sampled during active or convalescent COVID-19.

This clone has only a few counts. The chain links TRBV7-9 to TRBJ2-1, with TRBD1 matching over 10 bases. After removal of 5 bases from V and 0 bases from J, the junction contained 4 bases not matched to a gene. CDR3 size: 16 residues. Germline values: CDR1 SEHNR, CDR2 FQNEAQ (reference sequence). This chain's CDR3 is CASSGRDRGSYNEQFF. Here the CDR3 DNA reads TGTGCCAGCAGCGGGAGGGACAGGGGCTCCTACAATGAGCAGTTCTTC.

The chain recombines TRBV29-1 with TRBJ2-3, with 9 bases identical to TRBD1. This CDR3 region has 13 residues. Germline CDR1 reads SQVTM; CDR2 reads ANQGSEA. The trim removed 8 bases at V and 5 bases at J, leaving 8 bases unmatched. DNA for the CDR3: TGCAGCATCATACAGGGGGCCGGAGATACGCAGTATTTT. This translates into CSIIQGAGDTQYF.

This rearrangement joins TRBV4-3 to TRBJ2-1; 11 positions agree with TRBD2. Germline values: CDR1 LGHNA, CDR2 YSLEER. The CDR3 runs to 16 residues. Trimming removed 4 bases from V and 6 bases from J; junction bases left unmatched: 8. Written as DNA, the CDR3 is TGCGCCAGCAGCCGTTCTGCTAGCGGGGGGATCAATGAGCAGTTCTTC. Translating it yields CASSRSASGGINEQFF.